These T cell receptor beta chains were read from a single sample in a study of PD-1 blockade in classical Hodgkin lymphoma. Profiled with immunoSEQ multiplex PCR; TCRdb holds only in-frame clones, not every one. The sample consists of about 64,000 clones, around 90% of them appearing once. Material: peripheral blood mononuclear cells (PBMCs), obtained before the fourth cycle of nivolumab. Receptors were obtained from a human donor with classical Hodgkin lymphoma. CDR3s leave out the opening cysteine and the closing phenylalanine or tryptophan.

>TRBV28|TRBJ2-7
ATWGARHYEQY
>TRBV23-1|TRBJ2-7
ASSPIGQLAYEQY
>TRBV5-1|TRBJ1-4
ASRDRTNEKLF
>TRBV7-2|TRBJ2-7
ASSPGLSSYEQY
>TRBV10-3|TRBJ2-3
AISESERVLPTDTQY
>TRBV5-6|TRBJ2-2
ASTTGSTTGELF
>TRBV5-1|TRBJ2-3
ASSWPSGLEDTQY
>TRBV11-2|TRBJ2-1
ASSLERVNEQF
>TRBV29-1|TRBJ2-1
SVPGQGGLYNEQF
>TRBV28|TRBJ2-6
ASRDLLGANVLT
>TRBV5-5|TRBJ2-5
ASSLVSSRETQY
>TRBV6-5|TRBJ2-2
ASSFGTSGNTGELF
>TRBV27|TRBJ2-7
ASSMGLARTYEQY
>TRBV27|TRBJ1-6
ASSLQGQHSYNSPLH